This T cell receptor (beta chain) was identified in a study of CD8+ T cells in alopecia areata. The wider study: Each day, treated patients took oral tofacitinib twice, at 5 to 10 mg per dose. Severity scoring for treated patients was based on the percentage of affected scalp area.

The treatment denotes: oral pan-JAK inhibitor, 5-10 mg twice daily. Extracted from the samples, RNA was reverse transcribed into cDNA to serve as the sequencing template. Only in-frame clones appear in the TCRdb table, and some are missing; sequencing was by immunoSEQ multiplex PCR. The sample holds about 87,000 clones, about two thirds seen once. Trimming took 6 bases from V and 0 from J, leaving 17 bases between them. Germline V CDR1 and CDR2: SQVTM, ANQGSEA. The CDR3 extends over 16 amino acids. The chain has TRBV29-1 and TRBJ2-2; possible D gene TRBD2, 7 bases. This receptor was identified in a human donor with alopecia areata. This material consisted of CD8+ T cells sorted from blood, taken at week 44, from a patient treated with tofacitinib. CDR3 DNA: TGCAGCGTCGAACCACGGGGGGCGTCGAACACCGGGGAGCTGTTTTTT. Protein sequence: CSVEPRGASNTGELFF.